This TCR beta chain was profiled in a study of OX40 agonist ivuxolimab in advanced cancers. Findings and limits, study-wide: At 0.1 to 3.0 mg/kg, clonal expansion of CD4+ and CD8+ blood T cells had occurred by week 6. Fewer expanded clones were found on average in CD4+ than in CD8+ T cells.

Repertoires were generated with immunoSEQ multiplex PCR, while TCRdb's copy carries only in-frame clones and drops some. The sample holds 65,000 to 80,000 clones; approximately 86% are singletons and the top ten take under 0.8%. A note on this clone: Its cognate antigen is unknown.

Trimming stripped 4 bases from V and 5 bases from J, with 14 bases between. Germline V CDR1 and CDR2: SQVTM, ANQGSEA. This CDR3 contains 13 residues. The sample in question was CD4+ or CD8+ T cells sorted from blood, obtained in a trial of the OX40 agonist ivuxolimab. The V call is TRBV29-1, the J call TRBJ1-1; possibly TRBD1 for D (5 bases). This TCR was sampled from an adult with an advanced solid tumor such as melanoma, head and neck, liver or kidney cancer. The DNA of the CDR3 is TGCAGCGTTGGGTCAGGGAGAGATACTGAAGCTTTCTTT. This sequence encodes CSVGSGRDTEAFF.